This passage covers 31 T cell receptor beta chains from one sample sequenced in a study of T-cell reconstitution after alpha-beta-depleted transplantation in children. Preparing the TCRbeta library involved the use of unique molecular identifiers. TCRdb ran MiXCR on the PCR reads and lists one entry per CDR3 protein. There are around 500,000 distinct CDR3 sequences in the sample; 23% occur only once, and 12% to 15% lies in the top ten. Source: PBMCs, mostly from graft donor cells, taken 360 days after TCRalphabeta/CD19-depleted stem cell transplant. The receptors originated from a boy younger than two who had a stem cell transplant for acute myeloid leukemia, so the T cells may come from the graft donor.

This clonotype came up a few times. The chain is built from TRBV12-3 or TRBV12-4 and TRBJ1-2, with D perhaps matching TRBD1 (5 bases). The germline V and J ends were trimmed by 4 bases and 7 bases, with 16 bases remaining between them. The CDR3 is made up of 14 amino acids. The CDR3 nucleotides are TGTGCCAGCAGTTCGGGTGGGGCAGGGTTTGGCTACACCTTC. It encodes CASSSGGAGFGYTF.

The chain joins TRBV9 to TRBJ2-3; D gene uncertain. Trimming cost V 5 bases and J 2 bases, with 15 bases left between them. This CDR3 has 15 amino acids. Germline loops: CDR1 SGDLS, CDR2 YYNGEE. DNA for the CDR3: TGTGCCAGCAGTATCGACTGGACCCCCACAGATACGCAGTATTTT. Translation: CASSIDWTPTDTQYF.

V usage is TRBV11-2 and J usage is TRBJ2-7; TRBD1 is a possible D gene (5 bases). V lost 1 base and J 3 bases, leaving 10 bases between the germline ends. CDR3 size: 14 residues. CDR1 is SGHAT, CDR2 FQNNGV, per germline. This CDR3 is CASSLGQLYYEQYV. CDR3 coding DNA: TGTGCCAGCAGCTTAGGACAGCTATACTACGAGCAGTACGTC.

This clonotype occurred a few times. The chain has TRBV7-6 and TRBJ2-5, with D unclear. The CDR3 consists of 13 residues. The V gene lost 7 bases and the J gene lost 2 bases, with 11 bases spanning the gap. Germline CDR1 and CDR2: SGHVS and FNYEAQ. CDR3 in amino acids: CASTLQQQETQYF. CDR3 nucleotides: TGTGCCAGCACCCTACAACAACAAGAGACCCAGTACTTC.

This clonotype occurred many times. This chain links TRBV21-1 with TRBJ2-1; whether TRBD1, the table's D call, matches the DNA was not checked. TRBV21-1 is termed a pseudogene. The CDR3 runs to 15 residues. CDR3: CASSKEGHSYNEQFF. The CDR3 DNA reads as TGTGCCAGCAGCAAAGAGGGACACAGCTACAATGAGCAGTTCTTC.

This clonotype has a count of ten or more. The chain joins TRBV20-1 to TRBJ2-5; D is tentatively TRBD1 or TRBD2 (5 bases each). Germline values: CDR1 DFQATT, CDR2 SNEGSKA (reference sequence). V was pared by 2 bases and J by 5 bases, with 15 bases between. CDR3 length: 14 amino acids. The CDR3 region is CSARPGRIRETQYF. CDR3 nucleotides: TGCAGTGCTAGACCGGGACGAATACGGGAGACCCAGTACTTC.

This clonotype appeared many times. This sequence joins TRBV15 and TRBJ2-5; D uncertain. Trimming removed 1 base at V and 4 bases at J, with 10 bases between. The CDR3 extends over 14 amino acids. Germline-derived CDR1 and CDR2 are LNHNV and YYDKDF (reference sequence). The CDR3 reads CATSRVSLRETQYF. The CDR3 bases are TGTGCCACCAGCAGAGTCTCGCTGAGAGAGACCCAGTACTTC.

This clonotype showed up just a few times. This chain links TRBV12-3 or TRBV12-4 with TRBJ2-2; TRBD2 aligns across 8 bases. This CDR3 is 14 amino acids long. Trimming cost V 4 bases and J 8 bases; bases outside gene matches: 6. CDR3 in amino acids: CASSSLRGGGELFF. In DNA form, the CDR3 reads TGTGCCAGCAGTTCCCTCCGGGGGGGTGGGGAGCTGTTTTTT.

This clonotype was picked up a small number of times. The CDR3 loop is CASSYASSGGSNTGELFF. In DNA, the CDR3 is TGTGCCAGCAGTTACGCCTCTAGCGGGGGATCGAACACCGGGGAGCTGTTTTTT. V gene TRBV6-5 combines with J gene TRBJ2-2; TRBD2 agrees at 10 bases. Germline loops: CDR1 MNHEY, CDR2 SVGAGI. V trimming: 2 bases; J trimming: 0 bases; junction bases outside the gene matches: 6. The CDR3 is 18 amino acids.

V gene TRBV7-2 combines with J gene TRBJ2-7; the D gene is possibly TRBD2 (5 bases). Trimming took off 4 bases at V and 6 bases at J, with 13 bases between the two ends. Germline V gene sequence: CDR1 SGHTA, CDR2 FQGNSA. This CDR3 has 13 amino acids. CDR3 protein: CASSSRAESEQYF. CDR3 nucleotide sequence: TGTGCCAGCAGCTCCCGAGCGGAGAGCGAGCAGTACTTC. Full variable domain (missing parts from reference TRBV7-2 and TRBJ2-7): GAGVSQSPSNKVTEKGKDVELRCDPISGHTALYWYRQSLGQGLEFLIYFQGNSAPDKSGLPSDRFSAERTGGSVSTLTIQRTQQEDSAVYLCASSSRAESEQYFGPGTRLTVT.

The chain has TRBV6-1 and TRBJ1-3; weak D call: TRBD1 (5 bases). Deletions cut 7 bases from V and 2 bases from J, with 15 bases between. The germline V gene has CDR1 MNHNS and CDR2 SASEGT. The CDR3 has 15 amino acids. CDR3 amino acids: CASKNRHTAGNTIYF. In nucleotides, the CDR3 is TGTGCCAGCAAGAACAGGCACACCGCTGGAAACACCATATATTTT.

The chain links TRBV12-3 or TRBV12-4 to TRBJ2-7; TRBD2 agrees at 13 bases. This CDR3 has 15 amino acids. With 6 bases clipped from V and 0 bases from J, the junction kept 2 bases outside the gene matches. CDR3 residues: CASRGTSGNSYEQYF. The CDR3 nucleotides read TGTGCCAGCAGAGGGACTAGCGGGAACTCCTACGAGCAGTACTTC.

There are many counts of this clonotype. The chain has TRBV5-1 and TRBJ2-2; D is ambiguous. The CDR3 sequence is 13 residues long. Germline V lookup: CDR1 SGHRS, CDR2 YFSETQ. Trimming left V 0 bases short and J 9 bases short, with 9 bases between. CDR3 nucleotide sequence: TGCGCCAGCAGCTTGGCTGGGTTTAGGGAGCTGTTTTTT. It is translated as CASSLAGFRELFF.

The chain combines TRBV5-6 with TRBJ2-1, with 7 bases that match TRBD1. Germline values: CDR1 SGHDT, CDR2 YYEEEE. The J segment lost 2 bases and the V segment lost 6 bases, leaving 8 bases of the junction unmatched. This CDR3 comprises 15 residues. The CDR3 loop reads CASNPRQGTYNEQFF. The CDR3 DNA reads TGTGCCAGCAACCCTCGACAGGGAACCTACAATGAGCAGTTCTTC. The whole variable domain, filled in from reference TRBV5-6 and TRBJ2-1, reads DAGVTQSPTHLIKTRGQQVTLRCSPKSGHDTVSWYQQALGQGPQFIFQYYEEEERQRGNFPDRFSGHQFPNYSSELNVNALLLGDSALYLCASNPRQGTYNEQFFGPGTRLTVL.

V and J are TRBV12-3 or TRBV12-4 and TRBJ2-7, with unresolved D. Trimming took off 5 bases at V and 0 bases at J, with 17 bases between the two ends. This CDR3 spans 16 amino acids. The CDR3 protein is CASSAGPSLGSYEQYF. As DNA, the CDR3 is TGTGCCAGCAGTGCCGGACCCTCTTTGGGCTCCTACGAGCAGTACTTC.

CDR3 DNA sequence: TGCGCCAGCAGCTTTACTCCAGACAGGAATCAGCCCCAGCATTTT. This gives the protein CASSFTPDRNQPQHF. This chain uses TRBV5-1 with TRBJ1-5, with D maybe TRBD1 (6 bases). Germline V gene lookup returns CDR1 SGHRS and CDR2 YFSETQ. V gave up 2 bases and J gave up 4 bases, with 13 bases separating them. CDR3 length equals 15 residues.

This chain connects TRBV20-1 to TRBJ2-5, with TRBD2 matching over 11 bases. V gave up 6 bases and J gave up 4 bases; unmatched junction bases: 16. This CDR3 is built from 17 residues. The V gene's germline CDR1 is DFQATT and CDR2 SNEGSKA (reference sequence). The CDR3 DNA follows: TGCAGTGCCCTGACCGATTTAGCGGGGGGGCTATCAGAGACCCAGTACTTC. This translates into CSALTDLAGGLSETQYF.

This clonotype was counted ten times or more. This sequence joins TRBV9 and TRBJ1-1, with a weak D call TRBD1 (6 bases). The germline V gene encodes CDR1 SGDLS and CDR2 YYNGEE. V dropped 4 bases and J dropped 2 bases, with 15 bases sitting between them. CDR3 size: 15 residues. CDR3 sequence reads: CASSPRGRGNTEAFF. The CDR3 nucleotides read TGTGCCAGCAGCCCCCGTGGCAGGGGCAACACTGAAGCTTTCTTT.

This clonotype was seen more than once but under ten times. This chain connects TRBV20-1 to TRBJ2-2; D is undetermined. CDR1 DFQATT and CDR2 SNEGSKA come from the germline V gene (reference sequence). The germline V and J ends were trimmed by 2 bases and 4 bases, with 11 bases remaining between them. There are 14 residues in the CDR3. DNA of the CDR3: TGCAGTGCTAGAAGGCAGGTCGGCACCGGGGAGCTGTTTTTT. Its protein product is CSARRQVGTGELFF.

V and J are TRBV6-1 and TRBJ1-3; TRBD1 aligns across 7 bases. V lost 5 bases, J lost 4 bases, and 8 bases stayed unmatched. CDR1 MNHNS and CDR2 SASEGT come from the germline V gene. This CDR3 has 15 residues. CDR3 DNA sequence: TGTGCCAGCAGTCAGACAGGGATGGGGGGAAACACCATATATTTT. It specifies CASSQTGMGGNTIYF.

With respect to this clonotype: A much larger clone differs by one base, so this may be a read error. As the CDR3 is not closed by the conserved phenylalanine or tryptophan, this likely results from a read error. For the CDR3, the DNA is TGCGCCAGCAGCCAAGATCTGGGGAACACTGAAGCTTTCTCT. Protein sequence: CASSQDLGNTEAFS. The J gene is TRBJ1-1, the V gene TRBV4-3; D is ambiguous. Germline values: CDR1 LGHNA, CDR2 YSLEER. The CDR3 spans 14 residues. V lost 0 bases and J lost 1, with 6 bases in between.

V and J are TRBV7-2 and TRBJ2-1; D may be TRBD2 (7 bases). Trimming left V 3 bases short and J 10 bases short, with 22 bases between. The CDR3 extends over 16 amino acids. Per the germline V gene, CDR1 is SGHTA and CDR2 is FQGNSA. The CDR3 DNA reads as TGTGCCAGCAGCTTCTATGGGGGGGCGCCCCAATGGGAGCAGTTCTTC. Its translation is CASSFYGGAPQWEQFF.

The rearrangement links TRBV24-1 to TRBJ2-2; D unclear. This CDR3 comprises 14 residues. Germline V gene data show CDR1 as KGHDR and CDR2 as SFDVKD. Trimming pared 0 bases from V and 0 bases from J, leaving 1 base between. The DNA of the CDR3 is TGTGCCACCAGTGATTTGCCGAACACCGGGGAGCTGTTTTTT. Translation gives CATSDLPNTGELFF.

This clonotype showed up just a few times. For the CDR3, the DNA is TGTGCCAGCAGTTTCCGTGGTCTAGCGGGGGCCAGTAGCACAGATACGCAGTATTTT. Translating gives CASSFRGLAGASSTDTQYF. This chain connects TRBV12-3 or TRBV12-4 to TRBJ2-3, with 10 positions matching TRBD2. The CDR3 has 19 residues. J lost 0 bases, V lost 3 bases, and 12 bases had no gene match.

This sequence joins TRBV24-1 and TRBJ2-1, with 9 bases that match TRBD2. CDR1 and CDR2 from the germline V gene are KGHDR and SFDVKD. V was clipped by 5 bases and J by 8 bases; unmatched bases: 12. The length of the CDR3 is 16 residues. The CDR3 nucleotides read TGTGCCACCAGTGCCTCCGCGGGGGGGAGCCGGTATGAGCAGTTCTTC. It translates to CATSASAGGSRYEQFF.

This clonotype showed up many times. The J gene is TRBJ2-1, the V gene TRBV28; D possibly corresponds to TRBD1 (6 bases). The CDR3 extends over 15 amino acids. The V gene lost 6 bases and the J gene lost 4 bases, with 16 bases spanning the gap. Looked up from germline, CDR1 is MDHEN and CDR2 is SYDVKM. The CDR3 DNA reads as TGTGCCAGCAGCTTACCACCCACAGGGTACAATGAGCAGTTCTTC. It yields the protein CASSLPPTGYNEQFF.

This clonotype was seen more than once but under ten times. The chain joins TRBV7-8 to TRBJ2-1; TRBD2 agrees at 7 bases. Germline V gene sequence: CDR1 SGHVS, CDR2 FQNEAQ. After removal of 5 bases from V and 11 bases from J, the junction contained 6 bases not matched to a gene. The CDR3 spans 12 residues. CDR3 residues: CASSPLAEQQFF. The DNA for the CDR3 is TGTGCCAGCAGCCCGCTAGCGGAGCAGCAGTTCTTC.

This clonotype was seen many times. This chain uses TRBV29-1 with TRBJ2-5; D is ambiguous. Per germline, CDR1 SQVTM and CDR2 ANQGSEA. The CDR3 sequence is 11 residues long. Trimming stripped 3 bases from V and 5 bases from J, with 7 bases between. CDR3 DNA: TGCAGCGTTGAGGCTCAGGAGACCCAGTACTTC. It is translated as CSVEAQETQYF.

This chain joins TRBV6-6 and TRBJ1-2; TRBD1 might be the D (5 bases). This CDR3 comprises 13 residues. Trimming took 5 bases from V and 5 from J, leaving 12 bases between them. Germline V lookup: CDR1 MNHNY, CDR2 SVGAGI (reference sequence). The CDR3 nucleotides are TGTGCCAGCAGTGACGGGGCAGCTTATGGCTACACCTTC. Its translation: CASSDGAAYGYTF.

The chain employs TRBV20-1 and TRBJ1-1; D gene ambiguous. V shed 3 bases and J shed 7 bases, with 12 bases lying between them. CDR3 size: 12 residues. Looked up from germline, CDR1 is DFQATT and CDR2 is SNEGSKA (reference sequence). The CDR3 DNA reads TGCAGTGCTAGGGCGGGAAGAGGTGAAGCTTTCTTT. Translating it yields CSARAGRGEAFF.

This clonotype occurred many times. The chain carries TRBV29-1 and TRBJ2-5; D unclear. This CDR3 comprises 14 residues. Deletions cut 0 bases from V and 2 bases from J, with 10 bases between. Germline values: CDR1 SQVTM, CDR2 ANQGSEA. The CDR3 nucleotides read TGCAGCGTTGAAGATCCACGATTGCAAGAGACCCAGTACTTC. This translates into CSVEDPRLQETQYF.